This T cell receptor beta chain was observed in a study of blood T cells in healthy people across ages. This clonotype was seen many times. What it binds is unknown. A minimum of 7 million PBMCs was isolated per sample. Study observations and caveats: Because sorting was not performed, PBMCs prevented conclusive naive versus antigen-experienced comparison. When one million T cells were used, diversity estimates were thought to be underestimates. As age increased, TCR beta diversity per million T cells fell in a roughly linear fashion.

Together with a sample-barcoded 5' primer, a J-beta primer mix was included in a second PCR lasting about 6 to 11 cycles. MiXCR, run by TCRdb on the 5' RACE reads, gives a single entry per CDR3 protein. This sample has more than 650,000 distinct CDR3 sequences, with 20% to 25% found just once. This clonotype was sampled from a man in his 70s in good health. Sequenced input: blood.

Written as DNA, the CDR3 is TGCAGCGTTGCAGGCGGGGCTGGTGGCTACACCTTC. Translating it yields CSVAGGAGGYTF. The rearrangement uses TRBV29-1 and TRBJ1-2; possible D gene TRBD1, 5 bases. There are 12 residues in the CDR3. Trimming cost V 4 bases and J 7 bases, with 13 bases left between them. Germline V CDR1 and CDR2: SQVTM, ANQGSEA.